The sequence of this T cell receptor beta chain was determined in a study of blood T cell repertoires in COVID-19. Study in general: The United States, Italy and Spain supplied acute and convalescent COVID-19 samples. T cells, B-cell-depleted T cells, or PBMCs supplied cDNA or gDNA.

V lost 3 bases to trimming and J lost 1 base; unmatched junction nucleotides: 7. This CDR3 is 17 amino acids long. Germline loops: CDR1 MNHEY, CDR2 SVGEGT. Study processing details: Amplification of reference gene primers was used by the study to estimate nucleated cell counts. This table comes from immunoSEQ multiplex PCR, and its TCRdb copy is limited to in-frame clones, with some not included. That table furnishes V, J and clone size, whereas the DNA furnished D and trimming. The profile shows 18,000 or so clones, roughly 88% of them singletons. This clonotype originated in a man aged 35 to 55 with active COVID-19. The sequenced material came from peripheral blood. The rearrangement joins TRBV6-2 or TRBV6-3 to TRBJ1-5; 9 nucleotides match TRBD1. The CDR3 sequence is CASSYYGQGRSNQPQHF. The CDR3 nucleotides are TGTGCCAGCAGTTATTACGGACAGGGGCGAAGCAATCAGCCCCAGCATTTT.